Each of the 24 T cell receptor beta chains below was sequenced from the same sample in a study of T cell responses to AZD1222 COVID-19 vaccine. The table came from immunoSEQ multiplex PCR; TCRdb's copy has only in-frame clones and leaves some out. The sample includes 90,000 to 120,000 clones, approximately 86% of them seen just once. Here the sequenced sample was peripheral blood, taken on day 0 of AZD1222 vaccination. Receptors originate from an adult in good health.

V and J are TRBV19 and TRBJ1-5; D possibly corresponds to TRBD1 (5 bases). Germline V gene data show CDR1 as LNHDA and CDR2 as SQIVND (reference sequence). The CDR3 spans 14 residues. V lost 5 bases and J 7 bases, leaving 15 bases between the germline ends. CDR3 DNA: TGTGCCAGTAGTCCTCGGGGGGTCGGGCAGCCCCAGCATTTT. Amino acid sequence: CASSPRGVGQPQHF. Combining the CDR3 with reference TRBV19 and TRBJ1-5 gives the whole variable domain DGGITQSPKYLFRKEGQNVTLSCEQNLNHDAMYWYRQDPGQGLRLIYYSQIVNDFQKGDIAEGYSVSREKKESFPLTVTSAQKNPTAFYLCASSPRGVGQPQHFGDGTRLSIL.

The CDR3 is CASSVLAGGSTDTQYF. The CDR3 region has the DNA TGTGCCAGCAGTGTACTAGCGGGGGGTAGCACAGATACGCAGTATTTT. The chain employs TRBV2 and TRBJ2-3; 12 positions match TRBD2. CDR3 length: 16 residues. CDR1 is SNHLY, CDR2 FYNNEI, per germline. Trimming took 4 bases from V and 0 from J; bases not matched to a gene: 2.

This chain links TRBV4-1 with TRBJ2-7, with D perhaps TRBD1 (5 bases). The germline V gene has CDR1 MGHRA and CDR2 YSYEKL. The V end was cut by 4 bases, the J end by 5 bases, with 12 bases between. The CDR3 covers 13 residues. CDR3 nucleotide sequence: TGCGCCAGCAGCCCGCGGAGCAGGGACGAGCAGTACTTC. This codes for CASSPRSRDEQYF.

This chain joins TRBV28 and TRBJ1-1; possible D gene TRBD1, 5 bases. V lost 6 bases to trimming and J lost 0 bases, with 17 bases between them. The germline V gene encodes CDR1 MDHEN and CDR2 SYDVKM. There are 16 residues in the CDR3. The CDR3 protein is CASSSGGAGLNTEAFF. CDR3 DNA sequence: TGTGCCAGCAGCTCTGGGGGTGCAGGCTTGAACACTGAAGCTTTCTTT. Complete variable domain (other parts from reference TRBV28 and TRBJ1-1): DVKVTQSSRYLVKRTGEKVFLECVQDMDHENMFWYRQDPGLGLRLIYFSYDVKMKEKGDIPEGYSVSREKKERFSLILESASTNQTSMYLCASSSGGAGLNTEAFFGQGTRLTVV.

The table lists this clone with a count of one. Additional DNA sequences in this sample encode the identical CDR3. The gene calls are TRBV28 and TRBJ1-5; D ambiguous. The V end lost 3 bases, the J end lost 9 bases, and 6 bases lay between the germline ends. CDR3 length equals 11 residues. Germline V gene data show CDR1 as MDHEN and CDR2 as SYDVKM. Written as DNA, the CDR3 is TGTGCCAGCAGTTTGGGCGGGCCCCAGCATTTT. Encoded protein: CASSLGGPQHF.

The chain combines TRBV28 with TRBJ2-7; D is unclear. CDR1 is MDHEN and CDR2 is SYDVKM in the germline V gene. The germline V and J ends were trimmed by 5 bases and 6 bases, with 11 bases remaining between them. This CDR3 has 12 residues. CDR3 sequence (DNA): TGTGCCAGCAGTCCCCCGGCGGTCGAGCAGTACTTC. Translated, it gives CASSPPAVEQYF.

This clone has just one count. The chain recombines TRBV25-1 with TRBJ1-2; TRBD1 might be the D (6 bases). The V gene lost 2 bases and the J gene lost 2 bases, with 9 bases spanning the gap. This CDR3 contains 14 residues. The V gene's germline CDR1 is MGHDK and CDR2 SYGVNS. CDR3 sequence: CASSETGSNYGYTF. CDR3 coding DNA: TGTGCCAGCAGTGAAACAGGGAGCAACTATGGCTACACCTTC.

V usage is TRBV19 and J usage is TRBJ1-5; D is unresolved. This CDR3 spans 12 amino acids. V shed 9 bases and J shed 4 bases, with 10 bases lying between them. The V gene's germline CDR1 is LNHDA and CDR2 SQIVND (reference sequence). The CDR3 loop is CARKGENQPQHF. CDR3 nucleotides: TGTGCCAGAAAGGGTGAGAATCAGCCCCAGCATTTT.

The rearrangement joins TRBV4-1 to TRBJ2-3, with D unresolved. From germline, CDR1 is MGHRA and CDR2 YSYEKL. Trimming removed 3 bases at V and 2 bases at J, with 3 bases between. The CDR3 extends over 12 amino acids. CDR3 in DNA: TGCGCCAGCAGCCACAACACAGATACGCAGTATTTT. Its translation: CASSHNTDTQYF.

The V gene is TRBV7-2, the J gene TRBJ1-1; possibly TRBD1 for D (5 bases). The CDR3 is 16 residues long. V was clipped by 5 bases and J by 0 bases, with 16 bases between them. Germline values: CDR1 SGHTA, CDR2 FQGNSA. The CDR3 DNA follows: TGTGCCAGCAGCGGCCATGTGGGACTTCTGAACACTGAAGCTTTCTTT. Translation: CASSGHVGLLNTEAFF.

The chain uses TRBV18 and TRBJ2-1; D ambiguous. The CDR3 length is 14 residues. Germline V CDR1 and CDR2: KGHSH, LQKENI. The V and J ends lost 0 bases and 5 bases respectively, with 8 bases between them. This CDR3 is CASSPPLQNNEQFF. The CDR3 DNA is TGTGCCAGCTCACCACCCCTTCAGAACAATGAGCAGTTCTTC.

The V gene is TRBV27, the J gene TRBJ1-4, with 7 bases aligning to TRBD1. V lost 5 bases, J lost 4 bases, and 7 bases stayed unmatched. The CDR3 has 15 amino acids. The germline CDR1 and CDR2 sequences are MNHEY and SMNVEV (reference sequence). CDR3 in DNA: TGTGCCAGCAGTCCGGGACAGAACCTTAATGAAAAACTGTTTTTT. Its protein product is CASSPGQNLNEKLFF.

This clone was counted between two and nine times. This chain uses TRBV29-1 with TRBJ1-2, with D perhaps TRBD1 (5 bases). In germline, CDR1 is SQVTM, CDR2 ANQGSEA. Trimming pared 7 bases from V and 7 bases from J, leaving 16 bases between. This CDR3 has 12 amino acids. The CDR3 DNA is TGCAGCGACCGGACGGGGCCCGGTGGCTACACCTTC. It codes for CSDRTGPGGYTF.

The chain has TRBV5-8 and TRBJ2-7; 7 bases are shared with TRBD1. The CDR3 covers 14 residues. V lost 2 bases, J lost 2 bases, and 4 bases stayed unmatched. Germline CDR1 and CDR2: SGHTS and YDEGEE. Here the CDR3 DNA reads TGTGCCAGCAGCTTTCAAGACAGGGCCTACGAGCAGTACTTC. Its translation: CASSFQDRAYEQYF.

The gene calls are TRBV30 and TRBJ2-1; perhaps TRBD2 as D (5 bases). Trimming pared 3 bases from V and 8 bases from J, leaving 11 bases between. The CDR3 sequence is 12 residues long. CDR1 GTSNPN and CDR2 SVGIG come from the germline V gene (reference sequence). CDR3 DNA sequence: TGTGCCTGGAGCCGGGCCGGGGATGAGCAGTTCTTC. Translated: CAWSRAGDEQFF.

This sequence joins TRBV6-6 and TRBJ2-7; 7 bases match TRBD1. J lost 1 base, V lost 5 bases, and 23 bases had no gene match. Germline-derived CDR1 and CDR2 are MNHNY and SVGAGI (reference sequence). The CDR3 extends over 20 amino acids. The CDR3 region has the DNA TGTGCCAGCAGTCTACAGGGGCAGTGGTTTGCTCAACAAGTTTCCTACGAGCAGTACTTC. It specifies CASSLQGQWFAQQVSYEQYF.

This chain's CDR3 is CASSGDAGRSTYNAEAFF. CDR3 in DNA: TGTGCCAGCAGCGGAGACGCGGGAAGGAGCACCTATAACGCTGAAGCTTTCTTT. The rearrangement uses TRBV5-6 and TRBJ1-1; D is undetermined. The V and J ends lost 4 bases and 6 bases respectively, with 28 bases between them. Germline V gene lookup returns CDR1 SGHDT and CDR2 YYEEEE. The CDR3 totals 18 residues.

This rearrangement joins TRBV29-1 to TRBJ1-1; TRBD1 might be the D (5 bases). Germline V lookup: CDR1 SQVTM, CDR2 ANQGSEA. Trimming shortened V by 4 bases and J by 0 bases, and 9 bases separated the two germline ends. The CDR3 spans 13 residues. CDR3 nucleotide sequence: TGCAGCGTTGTGGGGGTCCTGAACACTGAAGCTTTCTTT. Amino acids: CSVVGVLNTEAFF.

This chain uses TRBV30 with TRBJ2-3, with 7 bases matching TRBD2. The V and J ends lost 8 bases and 0 bases, in that order; junction bases with no gene match: 11. Germline CDR1 and CDR2: GTSNPN and SVGIG (reference sequence). The CDR3 consists of 15 residues. The CDR3 loop reads CAARYGLESTDTQYF. CDR3 bases: TGTGCCGCCCGGTACGGACTAGAGAGCACAGATACGCAGTATTTT.

The gene calls are TRBV6-6 and TRBJ1-2; a weak D match, TRBD1 (5 bases). This CDR3 has 13 amino acids. Germline CDR1 MNHNY, CDR2 SVGAGI (reference sequence). The V and J ends lost 6 bases and 4 bases respectively, with 12 bases between them. The CDR3 sequence is CASRGVSLYGYTF. In DNA form, the CDR3 reads TGTGCCAGCAGAGGGGTATCTCTCTATGGCTACACCTTC.

The table lists this clone with a few counts. The V and J genes are TRBV9 and TRBJ1-4; TRBD1 matches 7 bases. The CDR3 sequence is 15 residues long. The V and J ends lost 0 bases and 3 bases, in that order; junction bases with no gene match: 2. The germline CDR1 and CDR2 sequences are SGDLS and YYNGEE. The CDR3 DNA is TGTGCCAGCAGCGTAGGACAGGGTTCTAATGAAAAACTGTTTTTT. Its protein product is CASSVGQGSNEKLFF.

This rearrangement joins TRBV2 to TRBJ2-7; D gene ambiguous. The CDR3 runs 13 residues. The V end was cut by 8 bases, the J end by 0 bases, with 11 bases between. From germline, CDR1 is SNHLY and CDR2 FYNNEI. As DNA, the CDR3 is TGTGCCAGCGGGCAGCTTCACTCCTACGAGCAGTACTTC. It translates to CASGQLHSYEQYF. The full variable domain, with the rest looked up from reference TRBV2 and TRBJ2-7, is EPEVTQTPSHQVTQMGQEVILRCVPISNHLYFYWYRQILGQKVEFLVSFYNNEISEKSEIFDDQFSVERPDGSNFTLKIRSTKLEDSAMYFCASGQLHSYEQYFGPGTRLTVT.

This chain joins TRBV6-5 and TRBJ2-7; D possibly uses TRBD1 or TRBD2 (5 bases each). The germline CDR1 and CDR2 sequences are MNHEY and SVGAGI. The CDR3 runs 15 residues. Between the trimmed V and J ends, which lost 1 base and 3 bases, there was a span of 13 bases. The CDR3 sequence is CASSYLGDRYYEQYF. The CDR3 coding sequence is TGTGCCAGCAGTTACTTGGGGGACCGGTACTACGAGCAGTACTTC.

J is TRBJ1-3 and V is TRBV30, with D tentatively TRBD1 (6 bases). V lost 2 bases to trimming and J lost 0 bases, with 17 bases between them. The CDR3 extends over 17 amino acids. Per germline, CDR1 GTSNPN and CDR2 SVGIG (reference sequence). This CDR3 is CAWSTGRQLFSGNTIYF. Here the CDR3 DNA reads TGTGCCTGGAGTACAGGGAGACAGTTGTTCTCTGGAAACACCATATATTTT.